What follows are 15 T cell receptor beta chains derived from one specimen sequenced in a study of control samples from healthy donors and cancer patients. Clones were sequenced by immunoSEQ multiplex PCR, and TCRdb holds only the in-frame ones, with some missing. The data contain about 140,000 clones, 94% of them seen just once; the ten biggest clones take up around 13%. Sequencing input: blood. These receptors were obtained from a man aged 40-50 years in good health.

The V and J genes are TRBV2 and TRBJ2-5; no firm D call. Germline CDR1 is SNHLY and CDR2 is FYNNEI. V was trimmed by 7 bases and J by 2 bases, leaving 8 bases between them. The CDR3 totals 12 residues. The CDR3 region is CASNLIQETQYF. The CDR3 DNA is TGTGCCAGCAATTTGATACAAGAGACCCAGTACTTC. The full variable domain, rest sourced from reference TRBV2 and TRBJ2-5, is EPEVTQTPSHQVTQMGQEVILRCVPISNHLYFYWYRQILGQKVEFLVSFYNNEISEKSEIFDDQFSVERPDGSNFTLKIRSTKLEDSAMYFCASNLIQETQYFGPGTRLLVL.

The DNA of the CDR3 is TGTGCCAGCAATGGGCGGGGGGGCCACAATGAGCAGTTCTTC. It yields the protein CASNGRGGHNEQFF. The chain joins TRBV6-5 to TRBJ2-1; 9 positions agree with TRBD2. CDR1 MNHEY and CDR2 SVGAGI come from the germline V gene. The CDR3 spans 14 residues. Trimming cost V 7 bases and J 5 bases; bases outside gene matches: 6.

The gene calls are TRBV6-5 and TRBJ1-1; 7 nucleotides align to TRBD1. Trimming cost V 5 bases and J 1 base; bases outside gene matches: 7. CDR1 MNHEY and CDR2 SVGAGI come from the germline V gene. This CDR3 has 15 amino acids. The CDR3 sequence is CASSKTGRGNTEAFF. The CDR3 DNA follows: TGTGCCAGCAGTAAGACAGGGAGAGGGAACACTGAAGCTTTCTTT.

CDR3 loop: CASSHTLEGPRQGHYEQYF. CDR3 coding DNA: TGTGCCAGCAGCCATACCTTAGAGGGTCCCCGGCAGGGACACTACGAGCAGTACTTC. V is TRBV11-2 and J is TRBJ2-7, with D possibly TRBD1 on 6 matching bases. Looked up from germline, CDR1 is SGHAT and CDR2 is FQNNGV. V shed 5 bases and J shed 3 bases, with 29 bases lying between them. This CDR3 is built from 19 residues.

The chain uses TRBV18 and TRBJ2-5; D is uncertain. Germline values: CDR1 KGHSH, CDR2 LQKENI. V was clipped by 4 bases and J by 1 base, with 19 bases between them. The CDR3 extends over 17 amino acids. DNA of the CDR3: TGTGCCAGCTCACGGTTCCGGACCGAGGTCCCCCAAGAGACCCAGTACTTC. It is translated as CASSRFRTEVPQETQYF.

The chain recombines TRBV18 with TRBJ1-5; TRBD1 agrees at 7 bases. V lost 2 bases to trimming and J lost 7 bases; unmatched junction nucleotides: 5. In germline, CDR1 is KGHSH, CDR2 LQKENI. The CDR3 is 14 residues long. The CDR3, as DNA: TGTGCCAGCTCACCAACCACAGGGGTCCAGCCCCAGCATTTT. This translates into CASSPTTGVQPQHF.

V and J are TRBV27 and TRBJ2-4; TRBD1 matches at 12 bases. Germline assignment: CDR1 MNHEY and CDR2 SMNVEV (reference sequence). After removal of 2 bases from V and 4 bases from J, the junction contained 12 bases not matched to a gene. The CDR3 spans 19 residues. The DNA for the CDR3 is TGTGCCAGCAGTTTAGGGGGACAGGGGGCCCTCGGAGGGAAAAACATTCAGTACTTC. Translating it yields CASSLGGQGALGGKNIQYF.

The V and J genes are TRBV5-6 and TRBJ1-1; the D gene is possibly TRBD1 (6 bases). The germline CDR1 and CDR2 sequences are SGHDT and YYEEEE. The CDR3 totals 15 residues. V dropped 0 bases and J dropped 2 bases, with 11 bases sitting between them. The CDR3 sequence: CASSLGQALNTEAFF. CDR3 sequence (DNA): TGTGCCAGCAGCTTGGGACAGGCCCTAAACACTGAAGCTTTCTTT.

The chain carries TRBV6-5 and TRBJ2-7, with TRBD2 as a possible D gene (7 bases). CDR3 length equals 13 residues. Per germline, CDR1 MNHEY and CDR2 SVGAGI. The chain's CDR3 is CATRGGGSYEQYF. CDR3 nucleotide sequence: TGTGCAACCCGGGGAGGGGGCTCCTACGAGCAGTACTTC.

Note on this clone: Additional DNA sequences in this sample encode the identical CDR3. The rearrangement joins TRBV27 to TRBJ1-2; no clear D gene. CDR1 and CDR2 (germline): MNHEY, SMNVEV (reference sequence). V lost 5 bases and J lost 2, with 6 bases in between. This CDR3 is built from 12 residues. The CDR3 sequence: CASSRSNYGYTF. CDR3 DNA: TGTGCCAGCAGTCGTTCAAACTATGGCTACACCTTC.

The chain joins TRBV5-5 to TRBJ2-2, with 9 bases lining up with TRBD1. The CDR3 length is 18 residues. With 2 bases clipped from V and 5 bases from J, the junction kept 13 bases outside the gene matches. The germline gives CDR1 SGHKS, CDR2 YYEKEE (reference sequence). The CDR3 DNA sequence: TGTGCCAGCAGCTTTAAAAGACCGGGACAGGGTAGGACCGGGGAGCTGTTTTTT. Amino acids: CASSFKRPGQGRTGELFF.

J is TRBJ1-1 and V is TRBV9; D call uncertain. Germline V CDR1 and CDR2: SGDLS, YYNGEE. This CDR3 is built from 13 residues. Trimming stripped 0 bases from V and 9 bases from J, with 12 bases between. CDR3 sequence (DNA): TGTGCCAGCAGCGTAGAACCCCAGGCGCAAGCTTTCTTT. Encoded protein: CASSVEPQAQAFF. The full variable domain, in which reference TRBV9 and TRBJ1-1 provide the parts outside the CDR3, is DSGVTQTPKHLITATGQRVTLRCSPRSGDLSVYWYQQSLDQGLQFLIQYYNGEERAKGNILERFSAQQFPDLHSELNLSSLELGDSALYFCASSVEPQAQAFFGQGTRLTVV.

The chain couples TRBV28 to TRBJ2-5; D is perhaps TRBD2 (6 bases). This CDR3 region has 15 residues. V lost 4 bases, J lost 7 bases, and 19 bases lay in between. Germline V gives CDR1 MDHEN, CDR2 SYDVKM. CDR3 residues: CASSYTAGRESTQYF. DNA of the CDR3: TGTGCCAGCAGTTACACAGCGGGCAGGGAATCGACCCAGTACTTC.

This clone was detected only a few times. The rearrangement uses TRBV28 and TRBJ2-4; TRBD2 might be the D (6 bases). Germline CDR1 MDHEN, CDR2 SYDVKM. The germline V and J ends were trimmed by 6 bases and 0 bases, with 12 bases remaining between them. CDR3 length: 15 amino acids. This chain's CDR3 is CASRREELAKNIQYF. The CDR3 DNA follows: TGTGCCAGCAGGCGGGAAGAACTAGCCAAAAACATTCAGTACTTC.

The gene calls are TRBV12-3 or TRBV12-4 and TRBJ1-5; tentatively, D is TRBD1 (5 bases). V was clipped by 2 bases and J by 10 bases, with 12 bases between them. The CDR3 extends over 13 amino acids. CDR3 protein: CASSLSGLPPQHF. The CDR3, as DNA: TGTGCCAGCAGTTTATCGGGGCTCCCTCCCCAGCATTTT.